Presented here are 10 T cell receptor beta chains from one specimen sequenced in a study of shared T cell receptors in the human thymus. Sequenced by immunoSEQ multiplex PCR; TCRdb stores in-frame clones only, minus some. The sample yields some 400,000 clones, about 95% seen once. Material: thymocytes. Every receptor here comes from a human donor.

The rearrangement links TRBV6-5 to TRBJ2-7; 9 bases are a match to TRBD1. V was clipped by 6 bases and J by 0 bases; unmatched bases: 6. Germline-derived CDR1 and CDR2 are MNHEY and SVGAGI. The CDR3 covers 15 residues. The CDR3 loop reads CASRAGTGSSYEQYF. The CDR3, as DNA: TGTGCCAGCAGGGCCGGGACAGGGAGCTCCTACGAGCAGTACTTC.

The rearrangement joins TRBV5-1 to TRBJ2-6; 7 nucleotides align to TRBD1. V shed 5 bases and J 4 bases; nucleotides not matched to a gene: 6. The germline V gene encodes CDR1 SGHRS and CDR2 YFSETQ. CDR3 length: 15 amino acids. The CDR3 reads CASRLQGSGANVLTF. CDR3 bases: TGCGCCAGCAGGTTACAGGGGTCCGGGGCCAACGTCCTGACTTTC.

The chain combines TRBV21-1 with TRBJ1-4; the D call in the table, TRBD1, was not verified against the DNA. TRBV21-1 is a listed pseudogene. The CDR3 extends over 14 amino acids. The CDR3 protein is CASLVGATNEKLFF. Written as DNA, the CDR3 is TGTGCCAGCCTTGTAGGGGCAACTAATGAAAAACTGTTTTTT.

This chain connects TRBV5-6 to TRBJ2-7; D may be TRBD2 (5 bases). The CDR3 sequence is 17 residues long. The V end was cut by 3 bases, the J end by 5 bases, with 24 bases between. CDR1 SGHDT and CDR2 YYEEEE come from the germline V gene. In DNA, the CDR3 is TGTGCCAGCAGCTACGCAGGTGGCGGGTACTCTCGGGACGAGCAGTACTTC. Amino acids: CASSYAGGGYSRDEQYF.

The J gene is TRBJ1-5, the V gene TRBV7-2; 7 bases align to TRBD1. This CDR3 comprises 16 residues. In germline, CDR1 is SGHTA, CDR2 FQGNSA. Trimming cost V 5 bases and J 3 bases; bases outside gene matches: 10. Here the CDR3 DNA reads TGTGCCAGCAGCAGAGGGGGCGCTAAGATCAATCAGCCCCAGCATTTT. It is translated as CASSRGGAKINQPQHF.

The V call is TRBV5-6, the J call TRBJ2-1; D perhaps matches TRBD1 (6 bases). The CDR3 runs to 16 residues. Germline V gene sequence: CDR1 SGHDT, CDR2 YYEEEE. Trimming stripped 2 bases from V and 8 bases from J, with 20 bases between. The CDR3 region is CASSFLTGLLEDEQFF. As DNA, the CDR3 is TGTGCCAGCAGCTTTTTGACAGGCCTGCTTGAGGATGAGCAGTTCTTC.

The chain joins TRBV7-2 to TRBJ2-2, with D perhaps matching TRBD2 (5 bases). Per germline, CDR1 SGHTA and CDR2 FQGNSA. V shed 3 bases and J shed 0 bases, with 11 bases lying between them. The CDR3 has 16 amino acids. The CDR3 is CASSFRGLANTGELFF. The CDR3 coding sequence is TGTGCCAGCAGCTTTCGAGGACTCGCGAACACCGGGGAGCTGTTTTTT. The variable domain in full, completed from reference TRBV7-2 and TRBJ2-2, reads GAGVSQSPSNKVTEKGKDVELRCDPISGHTALYWYRQSLGQGLEFLIYFQGNSAPDKSGLPSDRFSAERTGGSVSTLTIQRTQQEDSAVYLCASSFRGLANTGELFFGEGSRLTVL.

The V call is TRBV5-4, the J call TRBJ1-2; D is ambiguous. This CDR3 has 13 amino acids. Trimming left V 0 bases short and J 2 bases short, with 5 bases between. Germline V gives CDR1 SGHNT, CDR2 YYREEE (reference sequence). The CDR3 sequence: CASSLGGNYGYTF. CDR3 sequence (DNA): TGTGCCAGCAGCTTGGGCGGGAACTATGGCTACACCTTC.

V is TRBV28 and J is TRBJ2-6; weak D call: TRBD1 (7 bases). Germline CDR1 and CDR2: MDHEN and SYDVKM. CDR3 length: 20 amino acids. V lost 4 bases and J 1 base, leaving 23 bases between the germline ends. The CDR3 loop reads CASSSSPEGQHESGANVLTF. The CDR3 DNA follows: TGTGCCAGCAGTTCCTCTCCGGAGGGACAGCACGAGTCTGGGGCCAACGTCCTGACTTTC.

The rearrangement links TRBV4-2 to TRBJ1-1; a possible D gene is TRBD1 (5 bases). The CDR3 extends over 14 amino acids. The ends were cut back, 4 bases at V and 4 bases at J, with 13 bases in the middle. Looked up from germline, CDR1 is LGHNA and CDR2 is YNFKEQ. CDR3 protein: CASSPGLRGTEAFF. The CDR3 DNA sequence: TGTGCCAGCAGCCCAGGGTTGCGCGGCACTGAAGCTTTCTTT.